This T cell receptor beta chain was sequenced in a study of shared clonotypes between healthy human individuals. Study as a whole: Each donor contributed plates that comprised three CD4 naive, three CD4 memory, two CD8 naive and one CD8 memory.

Adult donors, all healthy and HIV-negative, had no recent acute infections or vaccinations. In the study's own analysis: ImmunoSEQ output held junction-only sequences without quality scores, so filtering differed. Clones were sequenced by immunoSEQ multiplex PCR, and TCRdb holds only the in-frame ones, with some missing. The V and J calls and the clone size are those of that table, but D and trimming were determined from the DNA. The sample lists roughly 2.2 million clones, roughly 90% seen once, with more than 0.35% in the top ten. General study points: Blood alone was sampled, and tissue repertoires likely differ.

With regard to this clone: Its target is unknown.

The CDR3 is 16 residues long. Trimming removed 4 bases at V and 0 bases at J, with 12 bases between. Germline-derived CDR1 and CDR2 are SEHNR and FQNEAQ (reference sequence). This sequence was found in a man between 18 and 29 years old in good health. Some clones in this sample may be carry-over from other donors' samples. J is TRBJ2-2 and V is TRBV7-9; no definite D call. The sequencing sample was made of naive CD4+ T cells from PBMCs. Subset of the sample: CD45RA+ positively selected. CDR3 DNA sequence: TGTGCCAGCAGCTCCAGAGGCGGCACGAACACCGGGGAGCTGTTTTTT. Its translation is CASSSRGGTNTGELFF.